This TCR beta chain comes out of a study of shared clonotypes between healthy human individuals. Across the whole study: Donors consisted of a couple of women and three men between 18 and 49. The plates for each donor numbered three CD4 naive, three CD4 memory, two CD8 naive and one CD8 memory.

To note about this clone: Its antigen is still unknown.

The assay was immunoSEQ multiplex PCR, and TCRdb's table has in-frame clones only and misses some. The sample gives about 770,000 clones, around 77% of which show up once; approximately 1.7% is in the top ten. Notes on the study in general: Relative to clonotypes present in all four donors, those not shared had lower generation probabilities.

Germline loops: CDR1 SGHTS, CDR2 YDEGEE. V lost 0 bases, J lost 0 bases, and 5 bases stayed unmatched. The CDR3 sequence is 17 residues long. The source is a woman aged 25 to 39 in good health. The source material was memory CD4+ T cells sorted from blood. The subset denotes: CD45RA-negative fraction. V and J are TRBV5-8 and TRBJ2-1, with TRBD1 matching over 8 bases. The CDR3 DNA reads TGTGCCAGCAGCTTGGGCGACAGGGGTGGCTCCTACAATGAGCAGTTCTTC. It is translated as CASSLGDRGGSYNEQFF. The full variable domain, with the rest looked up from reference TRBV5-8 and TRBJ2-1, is EAGVTQSPTHLIKTRGQQATLRCSPISGHTSVYWYQQALGLGLQFLLWYDEGEERNRGNFPPRFSGRQFPNYSSELNVNALELEDSALYLCASSLGDRGGSYNEQFFGPGTRLTVL.